This T cell receptor beta chain was captured in a study of blood T cells in healthy people across ages. This CDR3 has 11 amino acids. CDR1 and CDR2 from the germline V gene are DFQATT and SNEGSKA (reference sequence). With 2 bases removed from V and 8 bases from J, the gap between germline ends came to 9 bases. The second PCR ran about 6 to 12 cycles with a sample-barcoded 5' primer and J-beta primers. TCRdb re-analysed the 5' RACE reads in MiXCR, keeping a single row per CDR3 protein. The table has 1.5 million to 2 million distinct CDR3 sequences, 34% seen once; the top ten hold about 11%. This clonotype has only a few counts.

Sequencing was carried out using blood. V usage is TRBV20-1 and J usage is TRBJ1-2, with D possibly being TRBD1 (6 bases). The receptor comes from a woman aged 25 to 39 in good health. CDR3 sequence reads: CSARRGEGYTF. The CDR3 DNA reads as TGCAGTGCTAGAAGGGGGGAGGGCTACACCTTC.